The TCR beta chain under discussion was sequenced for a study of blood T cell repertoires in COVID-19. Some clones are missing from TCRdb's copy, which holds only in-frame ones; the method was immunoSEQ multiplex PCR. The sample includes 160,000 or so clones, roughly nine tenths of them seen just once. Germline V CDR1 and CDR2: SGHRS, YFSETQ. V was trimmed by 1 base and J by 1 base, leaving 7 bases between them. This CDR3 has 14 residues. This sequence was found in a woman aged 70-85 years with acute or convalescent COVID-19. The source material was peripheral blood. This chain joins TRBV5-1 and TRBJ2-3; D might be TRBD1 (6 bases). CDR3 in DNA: TGCGCCAGCAGCTTGAACAGGGGCACAGATACGCAGTATTTT. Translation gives CASSLNRGTDTQYF.